The 11 T cell receptor beta chains reported below all come from one sample, sequenced in a study of T-cell memory formation after mild COVID-19. TCRdb called the 5' RACE reads again in MiXCR, with one record for every CDR3 protein. The sample includes approximately 260,000 distinct CDR3 sequences, about a sixth of them seen just once. Sequencing input: PBMCs or a T cell subset sorted from them (not recorded which). These receptors were obtained from a man between 18 and 35 years old who had mild COVID-19 (a few samples of this study predate the infection). Cell type and time point are not known.

This chain links TRBV19 with TRBJ1-3; 7 bases align to TRBD1. The CDR3 is 16 residues long. Germline-derived CDR1 and CDR2 are LNHDA and SQIVND (reference sequence). The J segment lost 0 bases and the V segment lost 10 bases, leaving 12 bases of the junction unmatched. The CDR3 nucleotides are TGTGCCACTCACCGGACAGGACCATCCTCTGGAAACACCATATATTTT. Amino acids: CATHRTGPSSGNTIYF. Filled out from reference TRBV19 and TRBJ1-3, the complete variable domain reads DGGITQSPKYLFRKEGQNVTLSCEQNLNHDAMYWYRQDPGQGLRLIYYSQIVNDFQKGDIAEGYSVSREKKESFPLTVTSAQKNPTAFYLCATHRTGPSSGNTIYFGEGSWLTVV.

The rearrangement uses TRBV29-1 and TRBJ2-7; either TRBD1 or TRBD2 may fit D (6 bases each). The germline CDR1 and CDR2 sequences are SQVTM and ANQGSEA. Trimming left V 6 bases short and J 3 bases short, with 12 bases between. The CDR3 is made up of 12 amino acids. This chain's CDR3 is CSVIQGGYEQYF. DNA for the CDR3: TGCAGCGTCATACAGGGAGGCTACGAGCAGTACTTC.

The rearrangement joins TRBV7-2 to TRBJ2-7; no reliable D call. This CDR3 is built from 15 residues. The ends were cut back, 5 bases at V and 2 bases at J, with 16 bases in the middle. CDR1 is SGHTA and CDR2 is FQGNSA in the germline V gene. The CDR3 sequence: CASSVLGFPTYEQYF. CDR3 nucleotide sequence: TGTGCCAGCAGCGTATTAGGTTTTCCCACCTACGAGCAGTACTTC.

This clonotype was counted only a few times. The chain carries TRBV7-8 and TRBJ2-3, with 9 bases matching TRBD1. This CDR3 contains 16 residues. The junction had 6 bases not matched to a gene; V was cut back by 2 bases and J by 3 bases. Germline CDR1 SGHVS, CDR2 FQNEAQ. CDR3 region: CASSLSGTGLTDTQYF. The CDR3 nucleotides read TGTGCCAGCAGCTTATCAGGGACAGGGCTAACAGATACGCAGTATTTT.

This clonotype was seen only a few times. This chain connects TRBV6-5 to TRBJ2-5; TRBD2 agrees at 8 bases. Germline CDR1 is MNHEY and CDR2 is SVGAGI. With V trimmed by 0 bases and J by 4 bases, 7 bases remained unmatched. This CDR3 has 16 amino acids. CDR3 sequence reads: CASSYSSGRGGETQYF. DNA of the CDR3: TGTGCCAGCAGTTACTCGAGCGGTCGGGGGGGAGAGACCCAGTACTTC.

This clonotype was seen a handful of times. The chain carries TRBV4-1 and TRBJ2-7; 8 positions agree with TRBD2. This CDR3 region has 17 residues. V dropped 4 bases and J dropped 2; count of bases not matched to a gene: 13. Germline loops: CDR1 MGHRA, CDR2 YSYEKL. The CDR3 here is CASSPPWRSSGAYEQYF. CDR3 sequence (DNA): TGCGCCAGCAGCCCGCCATGGAGGAGTAGCGGGGCCTACGAGCAGTACTTC.

This clonotype was observed a handful of times. This chain links TRBV18 with TRBJ1-1, with D possibly matching TRBD1 (6 bases). The CDR3 covers 16 residues. Trimming pared 5 bases from V and 2 bases from J, leaving 18 bases between. Germline V CDR1 and CDR2: KGHSH, LQKENI. CDR3 sequence (DNA): TGTGCCAGCTCATCCCGGGACATCGGCTTAAACACTGAAGCTTTCTTT. Amino acids: CASSSRDIGLNTEAFF. Full variable domain (remainder filled in from reference TRBV18 and TRBJ1-1): NAGVMQNPRHLVRRRGQEARLRCSPMKGHSHVYWYRQLPEEGLKFMVYLQKENIIDESGMPKERFSAEFPKEGPSILRIQQVVRGDSAAYFCASSSRDIGLNTEAFFGQGTRLTVV.

Comments on this clonotype: A junction boundary mismatches the germline segment, possibly from a read error. This chain joins TRBV7-3 and TRBJ2-3, with 9 bases that match TRBD1. This CDR3 comprises 15 residues. Germline V gene sequence: CDR1 SGHTA, CDR2 FQGTGA. CDR3 DNA sequence: TGTGCCAGCAGCGTAACAGGGGGCATCACAGATACGCAGTATTTT. Protein product: CASSVTGGITDTQYF.

The chain links TRBV20-1 to TRBJ2-7; D is unclear. Trimming took off 6 bases at V and 0 bases at J, with 9 bases between the two ends. The CDR3 runs to 12 residues. Per germline, CDR1 DFQATT and CDR2 SNEGSKA (reference sequence). The CDR3 nucleotides are TGCAGTGCATCGGACGGCTCCTACGAGCAGTACTTC. It is translated as CSASDGSYEQYF.

This clonotype appeared a single time. V and J are TRBV6-5 and TRBJ2-3; D uncertain. Germline V gives CDR1 MNHEY, CDR2 SVGAGI. The V end lost 8 bases, the J end lost 2 bases, and 11 bases lay between the germline ends. The CDR3 runs 13 residues. CDR3: CASFETSTDTQYF. CDR3 coding DNA: TGTGCCAGCTTCGAGACCTCCACAGATACGCAGTATTTT.

This rearrangement joins TRBV12-3 or TRBV12-4 to TRBJ1-2; 8 nucleotides line up with TRBD1. CDR3 length: 15 residues. The J segment lost 4 bases and the V segment lost 5 bases, leaving 9 bases of the junction unmatched. The CDR3 DNA sequence: TGTGCCAGCAGTCGCAGGCAGGGGGCCAGCTATGGCTACACCTTC. Translation gives CASSRRQGASYGYTF.